Below, 16 T cell receptor beta chains from the same sample are listed, as sequenced in a study of control samples from healthy donors and cancer patients. Assay: immunoSEQ multiplex PCR; the TCRdb copy retains only in-frame clones and omits some. This table holds 65,000 to 90,000 clones, under 90% found once. Sequenced sample: PBMCs. These receptors were obtained from a woman between 45 and 65 years old with colorectal cancer.

DNA for the CDR3: TGTGCCAGCAGCCGGACGCCCCGGGAGACCCAGTACTTC. Translating it yields CASSRTPRETQYF. V and J are TRBV5-4 and TRBJ2-5; no clear D gene. Trimming left V 4 bases short and J 5 bases short, with 12 bases between. The germline gives CDR1 SGHNT, CDR2 YYREEE (reference sequence). The CDR3 totals 13 residues.

V and J are TRBV6-5 and TRBJ1-5, with D unresolved. This CDR3 has 14 amino acids. Trimming cost V 2 bases and J 9 bases, with 14 bases left between them. Germline V gives CDR1 MNHEY, CDR2 SVGAGI. The CDR3 here is CASSYDGSWGPQHF. The CDR3 DNA sequence: TGTGCCAGCAGTTACGACGGCTCTTGGGGGCCCCAGCATTTT.

The genes are TRBV9 and TRBJ1-3, with D tentatively TRBD1 (5 bases). The CDR3 loop spans 15 amino acids. Germline V gives CDR1 SGDLS, CDR2 YYNGEE. Trimming took 3 bases from V and 4 from J, leaving 14 bases between them. CDR3 sequence: CASSADPTAGNTIYF. CDR3 DNA: TGTGCCAGCAGCGCCGACCCGACAGCCGGAAACACCATATATTTT.

This chain joins TRBV7-2 and TRBJ1-2; 9 bases map to TRBD1. V was pared by 8 bases and J by 2 bases, with 12 bases of the junction left unmatched. Germline assignment: CDR1 SGHTA and CDR2 FQGNSA. The CDR3 spans 16 residues. In DNA, the CDR3 is TGTGCCAGCCGAATCCATACAGGGGGCATCAACTATGGCTACACCTTC. Translation gives CASRIHTGGINYGYTF.

This chain connects TRBV5-1 to TRBJ1-4; 10 nucleotides align to TRBD1. V lost 0 bases to trimming and J lost 8 bases; unmatched junction nucleotides: 4. CDR3 length: 15 residues. CDR1 and CDR2 (germline): SGHRS, YFSETQ. CDR3 DNA sequence: TGCGCCAGCAGCTTGGGAGGGGACAGGGGCGAAAAACTGTTTTTT. It yields the protein CASSLGGDRGEKLFF. The entire variable domain, with the rest obtained from reference TRBV5-1 and TRBJ1-4, is as follows: KAGVTQTPRYLIKTRGQQVTLSCSPISGHRSVSWYQQTPGQGLQFLFEYFSETQRNKGNFPGRFSGRQFSNSRSEMNVSTLELGDSALYLCASSLGGDRGEKLFFGSGTQLSVL.

This chain uses TRBV30 with TRBJ1-2, with unresolved D. Germline loops: CDR1 GTSNPN, CDR2 SVGIG (reference sequence). V dropped 6 bases and J dropped 13 bases, with 18 bases sitting between them. The CDR3 contains 11 residues. The CDR3 protein is CACGVLTPLTF. CDR3 nucleotide sequence: TGTGCCTGTGGCGTTTTGACCCCTCTCACCTTC.

Points on this clone: This clone may be a read error of a much larger clone one base away. The DNA for the CDR3 is TGTGCCAGCAGCTCGAACACCGGGGAGCTGTTTTTT. Its protein is CASSSNTGELFF. The rearrangement uses TRBV7-3 and TRBJ2-2; D unclear. V gave up 4 bases and J gave up 0 bases, with 0 bases separating them. Germline V gene sequence: CDR1 SGHTA, CDR2 FQGTGA. The CDR3 spans 12 residues.

This chain uses TRBV7-2 with TRBJ1-6; D is uncertain. The germline gives CDR1 SGHTA, CDR2 FQGNSA. The CDR3 spans 13 residues. With 5 bases removed from V and 7 bases from J, the gap between germline ends came to 9 bases. The CDR3, as DNA: TGTGCCAGCAGCCCCCGGGAAAATTCACCCCTCCACTTT. Protein sequence: CASSPRENSPLHF.

The J gene is TRBJ2-3, the V gene TRBV27; 10 bases are a match to TRBD1. Germline V gene lookup returns CDR1 MNHEY and CDR2 SMNVEV (reference sequence). CDR3 size: 17 residues. Trimming at V came to 4 bases and at J to 5 bases, leaving 12 bases not matched to a gene. In DNA form, the CDR3 reads TGTGCCAGCAGTTCAGGACACGGGACAGGGGACAGAGATACGCAGTATTTT. Translated, it gives CASSSGHGTGDRDTQYF.

J is TRBJ1-5 and V is TRBV30; no clear D gene. Trimming took 0 bases from V and 2 from J, leaving 14 bases between them. Germline loops: CDR1 GTSNPN, CDR2 SVGIG (reference sequence). The CDR3 is 16 residues long. The CDR3 sequence is CAWSVRVAGGNQPQHF. In DNA form, the CDR3 reads TGTGCCTGGAGTGTACGAGTGGCAGGAGGCAATCAGCCCCAGCATTTT.

V is TRBV7-2 and J is TRBJ1-1; D is ambiguous. Germline lookup yields CDR1 SGHTA and CDR2 FQGNSA. CDR3 length: 14 residues. The V gene lost 2 bases and the J gene lost 1 base, with 8 bases spanning the gap. The CDR3 spells CASSLKWKNTEAFF. The CDR3 DNA is TGTGCCAGCAGCTTAAAGTGGAAGAACACTGAAGCTTTCTTT.

The CDR3 DNA reads TGTGCCAGCAGTGAGGCGGGGGGGTCCCCCAATGAGCAGTTCTTC. Its translation is CASSEAGGSPNEQFF. The chain uses TRBV6-4 and TRBJ2-1; 9 bases align to TRBD2. Germline values: CDR1 MRHNA, CDR2 SNTAGT. The CDR3 contains 15 residues. Losses at the gene ends were 3 bases for V and 6 bases for J; bases not matched to a gene: 6.

The CDR3 here is CASSPLAGARETQYF. CDR3 DNA sequence: TGTGCCAGCAGCCCCTTAGCAGGGGCACGAGAGACCCAGTACTTC. This chain connects TRBV14 to TRBJ2-5; a weak D match, TRBD1 (6 bases). The V and J ends lost 4 bases and 4 bases respectively, with 16 bases between them. From germline, CDR1 is SGHDN and CDR2 FVKESK. This CDR3 contains 15 residues.

Points on this clone: Distinct nucleotide sequences in the sample also encode this CDR3. The V and J genes are TRBV6-5 and TRBJ2-1; perhaps TRBD1 as D (6 bases). Germline V gene lookup returns CDR1 MNHEY and CDR2 SVGAGI. V lost 2 bases to trimming and J lost 4 bases, with 12 bases between them. The CDR3 covers 15 residues. The CDR3 DNA is TGTGCCAGCAGTTACAGTGGGGGCCGTTACAATGAGCAGTTCTTC. Protein product: CASSYSGGRYNEQFF.

The gene calls are TRBV27 and TRBJ2-3; D is perhaps TRBD2 (5 bases). The CDR3 is made up of 14 amino acids. The V and J ends lost 2 bases and 3 bases respectively, with 9 bases between them. Germline-derived CDR1 and CDR2 are MNHEY and SMNVEV (reference sequence). CDR3 bases: TGTGCCAGCAGTTTAAACGGGGTAACAGATACGCAGTATTTT. This translates into CASSLNGVTDTQYF.

With regard to this clone: Other DNA sequences in this sample translate to the same CDR3. The chain is built from TRBV7-9 and TRBJ1-5, with D possibly TRBD1 on 5 matching bases. The CDR3 loop spans 15 amino acids. Trimming took off 1 base at V and 8 bases at J, with 15 bases between the two ends. Germline CDR1 and CDR2: SEHNR and FQNEAQ (reference sequence). CDR3 region: CASSLGDGGYEPQHF. The CDR3, as DNA: TGTGCCAGCAGCTTAGGGGACGGTGGATACGAGCCCCAGCATTTT.